This entry describes one T cell receptor (beta chain). The authors' processing: For nucleated cells, counts were estimated from reference gene primer amplification. Assay used: immunoSEQ multiplex PCR; TCRdb lists only in-frame clones, some missing. Clonal size and the V and J genes are those of that table, whereas D and trimming came from the DNA. This table holds more than 65,000 clones, just under 80% found once. The source of the sample is a study of blood T cell repertoires in COVID-19. Study summary: Some COVID-19 samples were acute and others convalescent; all came from the United States, Italy and Spain. PBMCs, B-cell-depleted T cells, or T cells provided the cDNA or gDNA that made up the material.

This CDR3 has 15 amino acids. J gave up 0 bases and V 0 bases, and 0 bases lay outside the gene matches. CDR1 and CDR2 (germline): SGHAT, FQNNGV. J is TRBJ2-3 and V is TRBV11-2, with 7 bases matching TRBD2. This TCR came from a human donor in a cohort sampled during active COVID-19. The sequencing input was peripheral blood. CDR3 bases: TGTGCCAGCAGCTTAGAGGGGGGGAGCACAGATACGCAGTATTTT. It specifies CASSLEGGSTDTQYF.